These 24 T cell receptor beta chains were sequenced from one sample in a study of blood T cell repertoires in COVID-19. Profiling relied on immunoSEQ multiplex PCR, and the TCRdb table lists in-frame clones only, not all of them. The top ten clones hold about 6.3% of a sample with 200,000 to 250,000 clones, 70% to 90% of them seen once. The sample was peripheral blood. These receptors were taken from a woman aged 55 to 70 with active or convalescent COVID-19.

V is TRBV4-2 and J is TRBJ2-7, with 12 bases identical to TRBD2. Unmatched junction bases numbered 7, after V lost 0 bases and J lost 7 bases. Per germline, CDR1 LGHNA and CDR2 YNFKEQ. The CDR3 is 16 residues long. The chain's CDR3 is CASSQEAGTSGREQYF. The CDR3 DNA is TGTGCCAGCAGCCAAGAGGCCGGGACTAGCGGGCGAGAGCAGTACTTC.

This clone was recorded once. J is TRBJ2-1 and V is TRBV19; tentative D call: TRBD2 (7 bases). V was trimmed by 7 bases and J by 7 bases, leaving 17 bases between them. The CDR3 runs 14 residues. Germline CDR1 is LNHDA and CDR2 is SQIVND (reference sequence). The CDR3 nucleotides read TGTGCCAGTACAAGGTGGGAGGGGGGGAATGAGCAGTTCTTC. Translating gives CASTRWEGGNEQFF.

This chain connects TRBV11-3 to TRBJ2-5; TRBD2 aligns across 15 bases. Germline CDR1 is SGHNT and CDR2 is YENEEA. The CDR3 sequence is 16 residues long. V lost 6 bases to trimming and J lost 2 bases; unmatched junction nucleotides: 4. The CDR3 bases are TGTGCCAGCAGATCCGGGACTAGCGGGAGGCAAGAGACCCAGTACTTC. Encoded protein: CASRSGTSGRQETQYF.

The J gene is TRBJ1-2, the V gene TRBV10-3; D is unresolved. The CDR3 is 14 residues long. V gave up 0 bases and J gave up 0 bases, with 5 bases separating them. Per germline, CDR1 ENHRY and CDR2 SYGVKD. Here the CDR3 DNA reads TGTGCCATCAGTGAGTCGGCCCCTAACTATGGCTACACCTTC. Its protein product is CAISESAPNYGYTF.

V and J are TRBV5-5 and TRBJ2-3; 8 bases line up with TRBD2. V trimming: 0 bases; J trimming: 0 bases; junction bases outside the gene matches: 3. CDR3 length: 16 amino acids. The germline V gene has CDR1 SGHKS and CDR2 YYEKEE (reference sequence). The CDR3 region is CASSLELAASTDTQYF. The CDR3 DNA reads TGTGCCAGCAGCTTGGAACTAGCGGCTAGCACAGATACGCAGTATTTT.

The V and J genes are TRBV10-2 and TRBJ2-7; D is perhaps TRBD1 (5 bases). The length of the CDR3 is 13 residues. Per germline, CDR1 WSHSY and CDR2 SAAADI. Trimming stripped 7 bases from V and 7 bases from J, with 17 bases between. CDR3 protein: CASNLRGSLEQYF. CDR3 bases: TGCGCCAGCAACCTTAGGGGCTCCCTGGAGCAGTACTTC.

DNA of the CDR3: TGTGCCAGCAGCGGCAGTCGCGGCTCCTACGAGCAGTACGTC. Its protein is CASSGSRGSYEQYV. This chain links TRBV28 with TRBJ2-7; D not certain. Germline assignment: CDR1 MDHEN and CDR2 SYDVKM. The CDR3 contains 14 residues. Trimming shortened V by 6 bases and J by 0 bases, and 12 bases separated the two germline ends.

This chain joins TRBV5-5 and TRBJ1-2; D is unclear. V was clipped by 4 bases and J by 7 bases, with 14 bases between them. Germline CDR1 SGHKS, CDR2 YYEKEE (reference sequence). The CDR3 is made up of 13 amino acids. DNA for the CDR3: TGTGCCAGCAGCCACCAAAGAGAGGGTGGCTACACCTTC. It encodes CASSHQREGGYTF.

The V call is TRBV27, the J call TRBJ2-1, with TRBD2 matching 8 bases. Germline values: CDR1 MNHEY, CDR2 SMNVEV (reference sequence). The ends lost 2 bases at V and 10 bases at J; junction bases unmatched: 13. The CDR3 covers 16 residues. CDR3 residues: CASSLASGGGSGEQFF. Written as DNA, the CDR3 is TGTGCCAGCAGTTTAGCCTCGGGGGGGGGTTCGGGGGAGCAGTTCTTC.

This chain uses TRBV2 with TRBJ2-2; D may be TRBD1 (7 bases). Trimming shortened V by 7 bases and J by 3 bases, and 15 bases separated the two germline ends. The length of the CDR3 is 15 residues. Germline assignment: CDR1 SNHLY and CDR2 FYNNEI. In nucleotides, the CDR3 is TGTGCCAGCAAGGCGGAGGGGGCCTACACCGGGGAGCTGTTTTTT. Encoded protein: CASKAEGAYTGELFF.

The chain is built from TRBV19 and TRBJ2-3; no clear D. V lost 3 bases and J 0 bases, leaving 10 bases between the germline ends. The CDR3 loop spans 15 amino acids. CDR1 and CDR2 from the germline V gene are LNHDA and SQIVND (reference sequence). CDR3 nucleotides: TGTGCCAGTAGTATTGTGCAAACTAGCACAGATACGCAGTATTTT. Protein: CASSIVQTSTDTQYF. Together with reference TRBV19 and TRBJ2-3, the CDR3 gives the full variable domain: DGGITQSPKYLFRKEGQNVTLSCEQNLNHDAMYWYRQDPGQGLRLIYYSQIVNDFQKGDIAEGYSVSREKKESFPLTVTSAQKNPTAFYLCASSIVQTSTDTQYFGPGTRLTVL.

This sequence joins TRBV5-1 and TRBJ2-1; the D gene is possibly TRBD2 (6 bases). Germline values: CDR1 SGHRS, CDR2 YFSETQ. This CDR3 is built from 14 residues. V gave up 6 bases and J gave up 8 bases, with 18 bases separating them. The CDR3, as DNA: TGCGCCAGCACCGGACTAACTAGTACCGATGAGCAGTTCTTC. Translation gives CASTGLTSTDEQFF.

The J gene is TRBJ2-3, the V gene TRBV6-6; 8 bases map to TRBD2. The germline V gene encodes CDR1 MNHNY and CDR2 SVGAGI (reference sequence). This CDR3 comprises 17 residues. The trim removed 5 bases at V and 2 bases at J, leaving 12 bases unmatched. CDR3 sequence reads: CASSPGWGGGITDTQYF. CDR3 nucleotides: TGTGCCAGCAGTCCCGGGTGGGGCGGGGGGATCACAGATACGCAGTATTTT.

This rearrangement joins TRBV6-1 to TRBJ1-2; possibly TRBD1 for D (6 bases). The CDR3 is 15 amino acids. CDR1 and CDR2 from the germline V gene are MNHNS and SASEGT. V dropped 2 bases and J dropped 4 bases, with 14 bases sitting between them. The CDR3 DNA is TGTGCCAGCAGTGAATTTGGCAGGGGAAGCTATGGCTACACCTTC. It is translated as CASSEFGRGSYGYTF.

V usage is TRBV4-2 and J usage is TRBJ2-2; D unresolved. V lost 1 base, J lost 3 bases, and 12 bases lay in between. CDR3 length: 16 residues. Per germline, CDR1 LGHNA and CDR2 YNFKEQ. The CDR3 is CASSQVLRSDTGELFF. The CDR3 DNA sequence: TGTGCCAGCAGCCAAGTTTTGCGGTCAGACACCGGGGAGCTGTTTTTT.

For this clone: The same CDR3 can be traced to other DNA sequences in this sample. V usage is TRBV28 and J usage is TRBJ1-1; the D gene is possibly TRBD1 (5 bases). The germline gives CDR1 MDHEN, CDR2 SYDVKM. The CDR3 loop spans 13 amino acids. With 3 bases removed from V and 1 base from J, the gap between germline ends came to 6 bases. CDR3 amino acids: CASSLQGNTEAFF. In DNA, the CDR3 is TGTGCCAGCAGTTTGCAGGGGAACACTGAAGCTTTCTTT.

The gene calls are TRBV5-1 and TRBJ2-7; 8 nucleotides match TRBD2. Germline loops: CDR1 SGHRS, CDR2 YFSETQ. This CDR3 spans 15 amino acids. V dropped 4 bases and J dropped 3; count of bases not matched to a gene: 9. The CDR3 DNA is TGCGCCAGCAGCCTTAATAGCGGGGCTGGCTACGAGCAGTACTTC. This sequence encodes CASSLNSGAGYEQYF.

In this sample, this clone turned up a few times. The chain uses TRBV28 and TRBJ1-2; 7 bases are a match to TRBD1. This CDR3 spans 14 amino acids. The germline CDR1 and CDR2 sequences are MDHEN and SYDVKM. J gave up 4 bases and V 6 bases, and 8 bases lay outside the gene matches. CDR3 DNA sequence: TGTGCCAGCAGCCCGACAGGACAGGTCTATGGCTACACCTTC. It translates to CASSPTGQVYGYTF.

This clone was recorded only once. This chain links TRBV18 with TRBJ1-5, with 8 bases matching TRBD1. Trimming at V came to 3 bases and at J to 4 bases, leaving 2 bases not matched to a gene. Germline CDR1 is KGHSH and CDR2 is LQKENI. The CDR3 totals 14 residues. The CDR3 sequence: CASSPDRENQPQHF. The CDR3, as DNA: TGTGCCAGCTCACCGGACAGGGAGAATCAGCCCCAGCATTTT.

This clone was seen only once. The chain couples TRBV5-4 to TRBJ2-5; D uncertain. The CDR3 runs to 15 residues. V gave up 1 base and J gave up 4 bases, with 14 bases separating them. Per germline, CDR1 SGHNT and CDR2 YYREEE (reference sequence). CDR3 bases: TGTGCCAGCAGCTTGATGGGCAGTAATGGAGAGACCCAGTACTTC. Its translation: CASSLMGSNGETQYF.

The CDR3, as DNA: TGCGCCAGCAGCTTGGGCGACAGAGTGGCCAGAGGCTACACCTTC. Translation: CASSLGDRVARGYTF. The V call is TRBV5-1, the J call TRBJ1-2, with a possible D match to TRBD1 (5 bases). The CDR3 spans 15 residues. V lost 0 bases to trimming and J lost 8 bases, with 17 bases between them. The V gene's germline CDR1 is SGHRS and CDR2 YFSETQ.

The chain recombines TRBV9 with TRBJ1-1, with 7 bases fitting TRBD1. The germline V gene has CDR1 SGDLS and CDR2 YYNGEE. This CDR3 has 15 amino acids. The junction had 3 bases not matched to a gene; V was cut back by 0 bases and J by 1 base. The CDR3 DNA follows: TGTGCCAGCAGCGTAGTAGGGGGCGCGAACACTGAAGCTTTCTTT. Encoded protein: CASSVVGGANTEAFF.

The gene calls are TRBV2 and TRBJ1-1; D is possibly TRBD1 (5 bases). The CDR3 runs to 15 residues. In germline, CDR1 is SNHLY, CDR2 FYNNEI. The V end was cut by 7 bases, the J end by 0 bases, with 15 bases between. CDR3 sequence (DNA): TGTGCCAGCACAGAACGGGTCAGGGTGAACACTGAAGCTTTCTTT. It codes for CASTERVRVNTEAFF. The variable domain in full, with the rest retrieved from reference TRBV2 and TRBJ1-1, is EPEVTQTPSHQVTQMGQEVILRCVPISNHLYFYWYRQILGQKVEFLVSFYNNEISEKSEIFDDQFSVERPDGSNFTLKIRSTKLEDSAMYFCASTERVRVNTEAFFGQGTRLTVV.

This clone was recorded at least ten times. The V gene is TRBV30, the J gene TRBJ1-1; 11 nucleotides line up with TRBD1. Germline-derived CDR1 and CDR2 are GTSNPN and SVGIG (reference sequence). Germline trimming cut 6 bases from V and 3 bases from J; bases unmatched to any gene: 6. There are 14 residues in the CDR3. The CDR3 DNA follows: TGTGCCTGCCAAGGACAGGGGGCTTACACTGAAGCTTTCTTT. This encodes CACQGQGAYTEAFF.